Below, one TCR beta chain is given with its context. Its antigen is undetermined. Generated by immunoSEQ multiplex PCR, the TCRdb table keeps only in-frame clones and is missing some. The data hold approximately 100,000 clones, with roughly nine tenths observed a single time. The sample comes from a study of T cell responses to AZD1222 COVID-19 vaccine. Study findings and constraints: There were mostly white British donors and more females than males, and clonal diversity was possibly underestimated. Baseline seropositives among AZD1222 recipients totaled only five to seven. Per reports, nearly half of all spike-specific TCRs target regions that are unmutated in variants.

V dropped 2 bases and J dropped 3; count of bases not matched to a gene: 1. Germline V lookup: CDR1 LNHDA, CDR2 SQIVND (reference sequence). The CDR3 loop spans 14 amino acids. The chain is built from TRBV19 and TRBJ1-3; 7 bases match TRBD1. The source is an adult who received the AZD1222 COVID-19 vaccine. The source was peripheral blood, collected 28 days after the second AZD1222 dose. The CDR3 reads CASSIRTGGNTIYF. For the CDR3, the DNA is TGTGCCAGTAGTATACGGACAGGTGGAAACACCATATATTTT. Full variable domain (remainder filled in from reference TRBV19 and TRBJ1-3): DGGITQSPKYLFRKEGQNVTLSCEQNLNHDAMYWYRQDPGQGLRLIYYSQIVNDFQKGDIAEGYSVSREKKESFPLTVTSAQKNPTAFYLCASSIRTGGNTIYFGEGSWLTVV.